This TCR beta chain was documented in a study of early T cells in non-severe SARS-CoV-2 infection. Study background: Sequenced bulk RNA came from whole blood that was unsorted, and chains were unpaired.

The CDR3 is 13 amino acids. The junction had 11 bases not matched to a gene; V was cut back by 5 bases and J by 12 bases. Each single cDNA molecule received a unique molecular identifier. TCRdb re-called the 5' RACE reads with MiXCR, one entry per CDR3 protein. Here the sample spans around 76,000 distinct CDR3 sequences, more than 9% being singletons. This clonotype originated in an adult who was a healthcare worker with PCR-confirmed SARS-CoV-2 infection or an uninfected control (not recorded which). The chain is built from TRBV12-3 or TRBV12-4 and TRBJ2-5; 8 bases are shared with TRBD2. The sequenced sample consisted of whole blood. The CDR3 sequence: CASSPQITSGEYF. CDR3 nucleotide sequence: TGTGCCAGCAGTCCACAAATTACTAGCGGAGAGTACTTC.